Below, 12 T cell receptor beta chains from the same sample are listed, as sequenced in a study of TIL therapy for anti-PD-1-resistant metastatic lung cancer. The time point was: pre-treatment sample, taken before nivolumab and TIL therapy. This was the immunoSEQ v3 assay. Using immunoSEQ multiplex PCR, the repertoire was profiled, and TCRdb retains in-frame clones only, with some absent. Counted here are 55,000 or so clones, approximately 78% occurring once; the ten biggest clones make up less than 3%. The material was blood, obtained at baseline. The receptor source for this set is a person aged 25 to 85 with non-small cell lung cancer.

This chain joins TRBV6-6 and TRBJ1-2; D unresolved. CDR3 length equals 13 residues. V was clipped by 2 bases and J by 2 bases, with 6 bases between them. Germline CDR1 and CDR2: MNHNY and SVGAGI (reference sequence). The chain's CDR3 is CASSYEGNYGYTF. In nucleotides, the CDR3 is TGTGCCAGCAGTTACGAAGGAAACTATGGCTACACCTTC.

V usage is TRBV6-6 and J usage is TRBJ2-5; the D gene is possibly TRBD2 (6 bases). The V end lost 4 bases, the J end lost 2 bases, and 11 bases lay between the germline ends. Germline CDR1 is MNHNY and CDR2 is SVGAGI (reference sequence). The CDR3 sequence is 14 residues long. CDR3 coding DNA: TGTGCCAGCAGTTCCCAGCGGGTTCAAGAGACCCAGTACTTC. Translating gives CASSSQRVQETQYF.

Here the CDR3 reads CASSFSGVQETQYF. The CDR3 DNA reads TGTGCCAGCAGTTTTTCAGGGGTACAAGAGACCCAGTACTTC. The chain employs TRBV28 and TRBJ2-5, with TRBD1 as a possible D gene (6 bases). Germline lookup yields CDR1 MDHEN and CDR2 SYDVKM. V was pared by 3 bases and J by 2 bases, with 10 bases between. The CDR3 length is 14 residues.

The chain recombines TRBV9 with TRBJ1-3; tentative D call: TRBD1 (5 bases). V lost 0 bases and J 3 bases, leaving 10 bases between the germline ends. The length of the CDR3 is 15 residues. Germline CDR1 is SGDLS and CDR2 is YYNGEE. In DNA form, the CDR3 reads TGTGCCAGCAGCGTAGGGGGGTTAAGTGGAAACACCATATATTTT. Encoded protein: CASSVGGLSGNTIYF.

The DNA for the CDR3 is TGTGCCAGTAGTATTGTTGAAGTCAGCGGGGGGGCCGCCGGGGAGCTGTTTTTT. Amino acids: CASSIVEVSGGAAGELFF. The rearrangement joins TRBV19 to TRBJ2-2; 10 nucleotides align to TRBD2. Per the germline V gene, CDR1 is LNHDA and CDR2 is SQIVND (reference sequence). The length of the CDR3 is 18 residues. After removal of 3 bases from V and 6 bases from J, the junction contained 13 bases not matched to a gene.

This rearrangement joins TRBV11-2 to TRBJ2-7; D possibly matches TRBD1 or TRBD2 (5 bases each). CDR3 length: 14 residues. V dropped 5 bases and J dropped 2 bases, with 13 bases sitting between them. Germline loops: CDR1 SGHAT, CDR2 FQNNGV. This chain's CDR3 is CASSVGTGPYEQYF. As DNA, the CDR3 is TGTGCCAGCAGCGTCGGGACGGGGCCCTACGAGCAGTACTTC.

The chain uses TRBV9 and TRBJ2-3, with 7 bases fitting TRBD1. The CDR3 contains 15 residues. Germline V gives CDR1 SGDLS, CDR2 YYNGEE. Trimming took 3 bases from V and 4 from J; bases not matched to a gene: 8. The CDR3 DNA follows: TGTGCCAGCAGCGCGTACTATGGGACAGCAGATACGCAGTATTTT. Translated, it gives CASSAYYGTADTQYF.

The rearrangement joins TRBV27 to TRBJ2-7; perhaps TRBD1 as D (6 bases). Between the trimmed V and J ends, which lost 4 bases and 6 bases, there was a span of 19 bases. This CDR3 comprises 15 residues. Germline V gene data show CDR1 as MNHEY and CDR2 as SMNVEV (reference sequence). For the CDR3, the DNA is TGTGCCAGCAGTTCGTACCAGGGGAATTTGGGCGAGCAGTACTTC. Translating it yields CASSSYQGNLGEQYF.

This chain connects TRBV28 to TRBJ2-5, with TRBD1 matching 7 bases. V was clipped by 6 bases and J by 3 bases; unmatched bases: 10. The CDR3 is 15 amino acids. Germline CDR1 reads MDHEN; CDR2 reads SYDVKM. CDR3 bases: TGTGCCAGCAGAGCCAAAGGGGGCCTCGAAGAGACCCAGTACTTC. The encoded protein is CASRAKGGLEETQYF.

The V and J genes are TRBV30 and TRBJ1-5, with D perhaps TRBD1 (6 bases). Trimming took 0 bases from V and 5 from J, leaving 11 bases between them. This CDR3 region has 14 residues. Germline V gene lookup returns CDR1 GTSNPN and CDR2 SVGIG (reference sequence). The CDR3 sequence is CAWSVGGGHQPQHF. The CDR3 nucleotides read TGTGCCTGGAGTGTAGGTGGGGGGCATCAGCCCCAGCATTTT.

Here the CDR3 reads CASSLGGAGVYEQYF. For the CDR3, the DNA is TGTGCCAGCAGCTTAGGAGGGGCAGGAGTCTACGAGCAGTACTTC. V is TRBV7-3 and J is TRBJ2-7; TRBD2 might be the D (6 bases). Trimming cost V 2 bases and J 3 bases, with 14 bases left between them. CDR1 and CDR2 (germline): SGHTA, FQGTGA. The CDR3 runs 15 residues.

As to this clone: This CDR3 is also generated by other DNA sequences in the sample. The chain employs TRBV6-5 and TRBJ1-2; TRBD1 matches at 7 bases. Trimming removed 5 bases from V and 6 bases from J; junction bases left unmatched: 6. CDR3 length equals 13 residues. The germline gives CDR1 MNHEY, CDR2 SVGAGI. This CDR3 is CASSPTGIHGYTF. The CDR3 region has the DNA TGTGCCAGCAGTCCGACAGGGATCCATGGCTACACCTTC.